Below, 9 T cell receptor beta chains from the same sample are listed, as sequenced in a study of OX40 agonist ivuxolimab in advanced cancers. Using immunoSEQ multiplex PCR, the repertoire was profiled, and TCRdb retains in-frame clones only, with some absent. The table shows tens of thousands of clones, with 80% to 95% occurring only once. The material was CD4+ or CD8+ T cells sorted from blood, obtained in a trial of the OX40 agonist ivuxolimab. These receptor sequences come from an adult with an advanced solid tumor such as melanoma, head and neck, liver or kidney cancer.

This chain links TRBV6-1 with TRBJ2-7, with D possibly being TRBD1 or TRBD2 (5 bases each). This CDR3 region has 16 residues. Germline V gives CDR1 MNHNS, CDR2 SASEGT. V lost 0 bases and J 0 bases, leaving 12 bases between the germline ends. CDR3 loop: CASSEAGVPSSYEQYF. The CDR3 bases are TGTGCCAGCAGTGAAGCGGGGGTCCCGAGCTCCTACGAGCAGTACTTC.

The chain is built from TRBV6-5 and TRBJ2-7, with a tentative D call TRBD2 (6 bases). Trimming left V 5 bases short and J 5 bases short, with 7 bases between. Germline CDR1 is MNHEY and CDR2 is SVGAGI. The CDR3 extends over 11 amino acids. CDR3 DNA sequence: TGTGCCAGCAGTGGAGGGGACGAGCAGTACTTC. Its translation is CASSGGDEQYF.

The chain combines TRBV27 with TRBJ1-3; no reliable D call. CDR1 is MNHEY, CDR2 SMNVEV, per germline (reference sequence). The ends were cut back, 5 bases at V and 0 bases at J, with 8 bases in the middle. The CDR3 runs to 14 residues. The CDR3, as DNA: TGTGCCAGCAGTCCAGTATTCTCTGGAAACACCATATATTTT. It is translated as CASSPVFSGNTIYF.

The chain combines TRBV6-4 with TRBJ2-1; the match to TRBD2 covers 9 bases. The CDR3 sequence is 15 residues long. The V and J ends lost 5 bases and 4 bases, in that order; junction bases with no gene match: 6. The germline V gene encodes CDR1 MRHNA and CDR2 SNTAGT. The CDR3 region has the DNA TGTGCCAGCAGTCCCCTAGCGGGGAGTTACAATGAGCAGTTCTTC. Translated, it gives CASSPLAGSYNEQFF.

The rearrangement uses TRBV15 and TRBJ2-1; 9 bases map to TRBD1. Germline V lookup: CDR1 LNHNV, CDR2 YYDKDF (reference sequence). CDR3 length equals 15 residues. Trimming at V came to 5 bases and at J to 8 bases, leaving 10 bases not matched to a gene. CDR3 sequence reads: CATSPRDREIDEQFF. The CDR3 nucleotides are TGTGCCACCAGCCCCCGGGACAGGGAAATAGATGAGCAGTTCTTC.

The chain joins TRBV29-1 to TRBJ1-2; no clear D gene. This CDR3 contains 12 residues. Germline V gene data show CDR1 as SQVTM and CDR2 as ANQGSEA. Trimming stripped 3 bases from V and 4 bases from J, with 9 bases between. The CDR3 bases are TGCAGCGTTGAGATGGGAGGCTATGGCTACACCTTC. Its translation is CSVEMGGYGYTF. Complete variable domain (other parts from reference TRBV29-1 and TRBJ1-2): SAVISQKPSRDICQRGTSLTIQCQVDSQVTMMFWYRQQPGQSLTLIATANQGSEATYESGFVIDKFPISRPNLTFSTLTVSNMSPEDSSIYLCSVEMGGYGYTFGSGTRLTVV.

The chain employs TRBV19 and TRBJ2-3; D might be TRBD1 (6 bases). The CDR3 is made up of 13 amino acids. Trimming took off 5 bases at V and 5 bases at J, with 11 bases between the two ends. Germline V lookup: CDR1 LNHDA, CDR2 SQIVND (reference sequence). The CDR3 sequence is CASSSQGKDTQYF. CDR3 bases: TGTGCCAGTAGTTCTCAGGGGAAAGATACGCAGTATTTT.

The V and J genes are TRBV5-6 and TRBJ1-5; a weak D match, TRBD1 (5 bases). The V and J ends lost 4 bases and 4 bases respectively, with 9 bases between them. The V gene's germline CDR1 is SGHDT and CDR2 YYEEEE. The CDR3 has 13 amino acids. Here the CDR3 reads CASSRGGNQPQHF. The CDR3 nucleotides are TGTGCCAGCAGCCGTGGGGGGAATCAGCCCCAGCATTTT.

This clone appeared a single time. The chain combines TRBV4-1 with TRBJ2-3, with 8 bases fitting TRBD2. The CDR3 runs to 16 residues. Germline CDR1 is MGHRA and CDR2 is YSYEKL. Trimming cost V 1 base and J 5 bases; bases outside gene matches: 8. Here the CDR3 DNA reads TGCGCCAGCAGCCAAGTACTCGGGGGGGCCGGAGATACGCAGTATTTT. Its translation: CASSQVLGGAGDTQYF.